These 20 T cell receptor beta chains were sequenced from one sample in a study of technical replicates of blood from several donors (dated by TCRdb to about 2017). The library was made by the immunoSEQ multiplex PCR assay. The table was pulled from immuneACCESS by TCRdb, which kept in-frame rearrangements only. Such tables lose some clones; where checked, under half of the loss comes from unresolved V genes, and the rest has no known cause. The sample table lists around 80,000 clones, around 94% of them with a count of one. Clones ranked in the top ten supply 0.39% of the sample. Material for sequencing was T cells isolated from PBMCs. The receptors stem from a human donor in good health.

The genes are TRBV29-1 and TRBJ1-5, with 7 bases aligning to TRBD1. CDR1 and CDR2 from the germline V gene are SQVTM and ANQGSEA. The junction had 8 bases not matched to a gene; V was cut back by 4 bases and J by 2 bases. The CDR3 loop spans 15 amino acids. CDR3 in amino acids: CSVVDGQAGNQPQHF. CDR3 sequence (DNA): TGCAGCGTTGTCGACGGACAGGCAGGCAATCAGCCCCAGCATTTT.

The chain couples TRBV5-1 to TRBJ2-2, with 8 positions matching TRBD1. The CDR3 is made up of 14 amino acids. Germline assignment: CDR1 SGHRS and CDR2 YFSETQ. V lost 6 bases, J lost 4 bases, and 5 bases stayed unmatched. CDR3 sequence: CASTGQGVTGELFF. CDR3 DNA: TGCGCCAGCACCGGACAGGGAGTCACCGGGGAGCTGTTTTTT.

The chain recombines TRBV30 with TRBJ2-7; 10 bases map to TRBD2. After removal of 2 bases from V and 6 bases from J, the junction contained 4 bases not matched to a gene. The CDR3 runs 13 residues. From germline, CDR1 is GTSNPN and CDR2 SVGIG (reference sequence). The CDR3: CAWSTLAGFEQYF. Written as DNA, the CDR3 is TGTGCCTGGAGTACACTAGCGGGATTCGAGCAGTACTTC.

This clone was counted once. This chain connects TRBV30 to TRBJ2-4; tentative D call: TRBD2 (6 bases). This CDR3 is 13 amino acids long. Germline lookup yields CDR1 GTSNPN and CDR2 SVGIG (reference sequence). Trimming stripped 2 bases from V and 9 bases from J, with 14 bases between. CDR3 region: CAWSLHIGSIQYF. DNA for the CDR3: TGTGCCTGGAGTTTGCACATCGGGAGCATTCAGTACTTC.

The V call is TRBV28, the J call TRBJ2-5; D not resolved. Trimming took 5 bases from V and 9 from J, leaving 16 bases between them. Germline V gene sequence: CDR1 MDHEN, CDR2 SYDVKM. The CDR3 totals 13 residues. The CDR3 protein is CASSRVERRPQYF. CDR3 DNA: TGTGCCAGCAGTCGGGTAGAGAGGAGACCCCAGTACTTC.

The genes are TRBV19 and TRBJ1-4; D gene unclear. Trimming took 5 bases from V and 6 from J, leaving 4 bases between them. Germline CDR1 is LNHDA and CDR2 is SQIVND (reference sequence). The CDR3 extends over 11 amino acids. In DNA form, the CDR3 reads TGTGCCAGTAGTTATTATGAAAAACTGTTTTTT. It translates to CASSYYEKLFF.

The chain recombines TRBV4-2 with TRBJ1-4, with D tentatively TRBD1 (6 bases). V lost 0 bases to trimming and J lost 4 bases, with 9 bases between them. This CDR3 has 15 amino acids. Germline V gives CDR1 LGHNA, CDR2 YNFKEQ. The chain's CDR3 is CASSQEKQGNEKLFF. The CDR3 DNA is TGTGCCAGCAGCCAAGAGAAACAGGGTAATGAAAAACTGTTTTTT.

The chain combines TRBV28 with TRBJ1-5; 9 bases map to TRBD1. Trimming cost V 3 bases and J 5 bases; bases outside gene matches: 5. Germline assignment: CDR1 MDHEN and CDR2 SYDVKM. The CDR3 spans 15 residues. The CDR3 reads CASSFWTGVHQPQHF. The CDR3 bases are TGTGCCAGCAGTTTTTGGACAGGGGTGCATCAGCCCCAGCATTTT.

The chain is built from TRBV19 and TRBJ2-7, with 7 bases identical to TRBD2. Trimming at V came to 9 bases and at J to 3 bases, leaving 11 bases not matched to a gene. Germline values: CDR1 LNHDA, CDR2 SQIVND (reference sequence). The CDR3 consists of 14 residues. The CDR3 region is CARKLGTIIYEQYF. The CDR3 coding sequence is TGTGCCAGGAAACTCGGGACTATAATCTACGAGCAGTACTTC.

This rearrangement joins TRBV28 to TRBJ1-1; D unresolved. The CDR3 has 19 residues. CDR1 is MDHEN and CDR2 is SYDVKM in the germline V gene. V shed 8 bases and J shed 4 bases, with 32 bases lying between them. The CDR3 region has the DNA TGTGCCAGCTCCCCTCGCTTACTCCTTCGCCTGACAATTTTCACTGAAGCTTTCTTT. Translation: CASSPRLLLRLTIFTEAFF.

The CDR3 nucleotides are TGTGCCAGCAGTTCCCCGTATGGGGGGACCTGGGAGCAGTACTTC. This encodes CASSSPYGGTWEQYF. The V call is TRBV6-5, the J call TRBJ2-7, with D possibly being TRBD2 (6 bases). V shed 4 bases and J shed 7 bases, with 20 bases lying between them. The CDR3 is made up of 15 amino acids. From germline, CDR1 is MNHEY and CDR2 SVGAGI.

The V gene is TRBV6-5, the J gene TRBJ2-3; 9 bases line up with TRBD2. Unmatched junction bases numbered 5, after V lost 5 bases and J lost 2 bases. CDR1 and CDR2 (germline): MNHEY, SVGAGI. The CDR3 has 15 residues. CDR3 bases: TGTGCCAGCAGTCCCGGACTAGCGACCACAGATACGCAGTATTTT. This gives the protein CASSPGLATTDTQYF.

The chain combines TRBV27 with TRBJ2-7; TRBD1 agrees at 7 bases. Trimming removed 3 bases from V and 3 bases from J; junction bases left unmatched: 8. Germline V CDR1 and CDR2: MNHEY, SMNVEV (reference sequence). The CDR3 has 15 amino acids. The DNA for the CDR3 is TGTGCCAGCAGTTTCAGGGACAGTGCTTACTACGAGCAGTACTTC. It specifies CASSFRDSAYYEQYF.

The table lists this clone with a count of one. The V gene is TRBV29-1, the J gene TRBJ1-5, with D tentatively TRBD1 (5 bases). The CDR3 has 13 amino acids. The ends were cut back, 6 bases at V and 4 bases at J, with 13 bases in the middle. CDR1 SQVTM and CDR2 ANQGSEA come from the germline V gene. CDR3 residues: CSVETEANQPQHF. CDR3 sequence (DNA): TGCAGCGTCGAGACAGAAGCTAATCAGCCCCAGCATTTT.

The V and J genes are TRBV5-1 and TRBJ2-3, with a possible D match to TRBD1 (5 bases). This CDR3 region has 15 residues. The germline CDR1 and CDR2 sequences are SGHRS and YFSETQ. The V gene lost 0 bases and the J gene lost 2 bases, with 10 bases spanning the gap. The CDR3 sequence: CASSLVRQTTDTQYF. The CDR3 DNA sequence: TGCGCCAGCAGCTTGGTGCGACAGACCACAGATACGCAGTATTTT.

In nucleotides, the CDR3 is TGTGCCGTCGGGACAGGGGGGGAAAAACTGTTTTTT. This encodes CAVGTGGEKLFF. The chain couples TRBV19 to TRBJ1-4; 11 positions agree with TRBD1. The CDR3 is 12 amino acids. Germline assignment: CDR1 LNHDA and CDR2 SQIVND (reference sequence). J was trimmed by 8 bases and V by 11 bases; bases with no gene match: 4.

The chain has TRBV9 and TRBJ1-1; possibly TRBD1 for D (6 bases). Looked up from germline, CDR1 is SGDLS and CDR2 is YYNGEE. Trimming removed 1 base from V and 2 bases from J, with 9 bases in between. This CDR3 spans 14 amino acids. CDR3 bases: TGTGCCAGCAGCGTAAGGGGGAGCAACACTGAAGCTTTCTTT. Translating gives CASSVRGSNTEAFF.

The chain links TRBV9 to TRBJ2-1; 8 nucleotides align to TRBD2. Trimming removed 0 bases from V and 15 bases from J; junction bases left unmatched: 14. Germline V gene sequence: CDR1 SGDLS, CDR2 YYNGEE. This CDR3 has 15 residues. This CDR3 is CASSVDGLAAETTFF. DNA for the CDR3: TGTGCCAGCAGCGTAGATGGACTAGCTGCTGAGACTACGTTCTTC.

This sequence joins TRBV7-9 and TRBJ1-2; possibly TRBD1 for D (5 bases). Trimming left V 2 bases short and J 0 bases short, with 13 bases between. The CDR3 has 16 residues. CDR1 and CDR2 (germline): SEHNR, FQNEAQ (reference sequence). CDR3 in DNA: TGTGCCAGCAGCTTAATGACAGAGACCTCTAACTATGGCTACACCTTC. It is translated as CASSLMTETSNYGYTF.

This chain connects TRBV6-6 to TRBJ2-1; 9 positions agree with TRBD2. The germline CDR1 and CDR2 sequences are MNHNY and SVGAGI (reference sequence). The CDR3 spans 15 residues. J lost 4 bases, V lost 6 bases, and 7 bases had no gene match. The CDR3 sequence is CASRMAGGGYNEQFF. As DNA, the CDR3 is TGTGCCAGCAGAATGGCGGGAGGGGGGTACAATGAGCAGTTCTTC.